This T cell receptor beta chain was obtained from a study of lymphopenia after photon versus proton radiotherapy. Assay used: immunoSEQ multiplex PCR; TCRdb lists only in-frame clones, some missing. The table lists under 80,000 clones, approximately 83% of them singletons. The length of the CDR3 is 13 residues. Germline CDR1 is SQVTM and CDR2 is ANQGSEA. A word on this clone: Its matching antigen is unknown.

Study-level results: Under photons, naive T cells and diversity fell while effector/memory populations rose. Only patients who died were analyzed for survival; proton advantage is unproven. After lymphocyte nadir, photon-treated repertoires showed oligoclonal expansion, especially CD8+ Temra.

The chain uses TRBV29-1 and TRBJ2-2; TRBD2 might be the D (6 bases). The clonotype originates from a man in his forties with gastric cancer. This specimen was peripheral blood, taken from a patient treated with photon-based radiotherapy. The CDR3 spells CSGGTRNTGELFF. DNA for the CDR3: TGCAGTGGCGGGACGAGGAACACCGGGGAGCTGTTTTTT.